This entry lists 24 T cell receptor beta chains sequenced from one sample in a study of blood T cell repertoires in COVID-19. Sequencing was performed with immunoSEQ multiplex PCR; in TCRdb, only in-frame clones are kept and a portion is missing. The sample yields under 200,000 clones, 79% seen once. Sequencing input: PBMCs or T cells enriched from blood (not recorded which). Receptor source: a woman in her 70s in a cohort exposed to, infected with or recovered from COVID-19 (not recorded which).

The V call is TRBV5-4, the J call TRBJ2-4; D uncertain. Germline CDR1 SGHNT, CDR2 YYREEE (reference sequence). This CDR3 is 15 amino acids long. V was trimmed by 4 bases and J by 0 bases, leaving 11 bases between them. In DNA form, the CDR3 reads TGTGCCAGCAGCGTCGATAGTCAAGCCAAAAACATTCAGTACTTC. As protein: CASSVDSQAKNIQYF.

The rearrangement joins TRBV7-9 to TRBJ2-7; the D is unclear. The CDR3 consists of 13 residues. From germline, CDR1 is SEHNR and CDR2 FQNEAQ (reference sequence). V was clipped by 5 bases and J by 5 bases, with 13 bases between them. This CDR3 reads CASSPPSRNEQYF. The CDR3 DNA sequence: TGTGCCAGCAGCCCCCCCAGTCGTAACGAGCAGTACTTC. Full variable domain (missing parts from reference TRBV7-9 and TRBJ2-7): DTGVSQNPRHKITKRGQNVTFRCDPISEHNRLYWYRQTLGQGPEFLTYFQNEAQLEKSRLLSDRFSAERPKGSFSTLEIQRTEQGDSAMYLCASSPPSRNEQYFGPGTRLTVT.

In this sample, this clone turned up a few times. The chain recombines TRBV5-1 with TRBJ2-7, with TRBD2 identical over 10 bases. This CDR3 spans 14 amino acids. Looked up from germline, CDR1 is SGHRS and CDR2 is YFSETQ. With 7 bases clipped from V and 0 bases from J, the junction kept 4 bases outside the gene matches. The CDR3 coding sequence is TGCGCCAGCGGCAGGACTAGCGGCTCCTACGAGCAGTACTTC. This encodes CASGRTSGSYEQYF.

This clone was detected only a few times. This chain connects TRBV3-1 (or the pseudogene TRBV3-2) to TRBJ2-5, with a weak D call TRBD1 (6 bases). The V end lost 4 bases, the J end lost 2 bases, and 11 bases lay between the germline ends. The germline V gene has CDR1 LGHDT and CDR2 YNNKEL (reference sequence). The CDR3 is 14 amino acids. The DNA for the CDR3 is TGTGCCAGCAGCCGTGGACAGATTCAAGAGACCCAGTACTTC. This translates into CASSRGQIQETQYF.

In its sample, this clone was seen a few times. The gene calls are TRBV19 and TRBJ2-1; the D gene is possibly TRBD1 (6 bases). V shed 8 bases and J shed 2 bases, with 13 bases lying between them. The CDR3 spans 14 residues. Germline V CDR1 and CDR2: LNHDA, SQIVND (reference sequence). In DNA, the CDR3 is TGTGCCAGTGGGGACATACTAACCTACAATGAGCAGTTCTTC. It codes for CASGDILTYNEQFF.

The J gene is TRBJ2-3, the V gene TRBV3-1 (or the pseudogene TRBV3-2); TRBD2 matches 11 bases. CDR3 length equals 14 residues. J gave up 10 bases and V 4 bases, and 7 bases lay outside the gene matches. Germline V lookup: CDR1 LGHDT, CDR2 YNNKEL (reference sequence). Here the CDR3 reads CASSLGLAESAQYF. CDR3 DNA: TGTGCCAGCAGCCTGGGACTAGCGGAGTCAGCGCAGTATTTT.

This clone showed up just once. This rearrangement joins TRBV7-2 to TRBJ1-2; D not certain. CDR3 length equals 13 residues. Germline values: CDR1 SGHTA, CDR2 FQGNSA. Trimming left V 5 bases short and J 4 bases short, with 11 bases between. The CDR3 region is CASSQDRSYGYTF. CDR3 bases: TGTGCCAGCAGCCAGGATAGAAGCTATGGCTACACCTTC.

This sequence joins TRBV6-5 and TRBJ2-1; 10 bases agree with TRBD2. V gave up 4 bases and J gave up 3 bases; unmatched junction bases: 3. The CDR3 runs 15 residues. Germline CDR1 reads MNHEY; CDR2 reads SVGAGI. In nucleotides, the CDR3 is TGTGCCAGCAGTTTACTAGCGGGGTTCTACAATGAGCAGTTCTTC. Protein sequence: CASSLLAGFYNEQFF.

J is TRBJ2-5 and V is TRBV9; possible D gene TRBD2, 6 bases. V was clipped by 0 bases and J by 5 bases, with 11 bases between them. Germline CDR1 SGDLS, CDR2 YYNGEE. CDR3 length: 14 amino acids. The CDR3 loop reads CASSVAAGRETQYF. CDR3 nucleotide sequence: TGTGCCAGCAGCGTAGCTGCGGGGAGGGAGACCCAGTACTTC.

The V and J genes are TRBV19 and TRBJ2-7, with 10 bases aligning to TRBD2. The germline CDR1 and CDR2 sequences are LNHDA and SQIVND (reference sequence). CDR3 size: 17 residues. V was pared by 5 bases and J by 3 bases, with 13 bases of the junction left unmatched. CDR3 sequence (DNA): TGTGCCAGTAGTCTACAGGGGCCTTGGACTAGCGGCTACGAGCAGTACTTC. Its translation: CASSLQGPWTSGYEQYF.

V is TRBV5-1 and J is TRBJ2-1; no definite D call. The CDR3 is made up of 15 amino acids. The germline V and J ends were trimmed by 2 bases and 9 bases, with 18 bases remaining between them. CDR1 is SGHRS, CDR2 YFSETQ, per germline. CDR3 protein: CASSFSQRVYSEQFF. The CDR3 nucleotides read TGCGCCAGCAGCTTTTCCCAACGGGTATATAGTGAGCAGTTCTTC.

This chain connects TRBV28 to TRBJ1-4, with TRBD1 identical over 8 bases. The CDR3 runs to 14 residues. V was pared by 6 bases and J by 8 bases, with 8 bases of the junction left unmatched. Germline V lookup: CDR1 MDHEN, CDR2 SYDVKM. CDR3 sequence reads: CASSPGQVREKLFF. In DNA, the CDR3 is TGTGCCAGCAGCCCGGGACAGGTGCGGGAAAAACTGTTTTTT.

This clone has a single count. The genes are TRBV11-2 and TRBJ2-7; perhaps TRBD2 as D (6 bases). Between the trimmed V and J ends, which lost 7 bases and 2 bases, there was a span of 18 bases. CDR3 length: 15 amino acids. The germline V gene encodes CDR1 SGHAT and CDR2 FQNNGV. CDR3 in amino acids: CASTSPYTGAYEQYF. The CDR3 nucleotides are TGTGCCAGCACCTCCCCTTACACGGGAGCCTACGAGCAGTACTTC.

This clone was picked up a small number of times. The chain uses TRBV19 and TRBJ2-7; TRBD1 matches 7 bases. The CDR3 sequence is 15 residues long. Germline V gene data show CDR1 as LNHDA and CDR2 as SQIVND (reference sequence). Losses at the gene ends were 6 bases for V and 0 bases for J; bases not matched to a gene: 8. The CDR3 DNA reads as TGTGCCAGTAGAAAGGACAGGTCTAGCTCCTACGAGCAGTACTTC. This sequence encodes CASRKDRSSSYEQYF.

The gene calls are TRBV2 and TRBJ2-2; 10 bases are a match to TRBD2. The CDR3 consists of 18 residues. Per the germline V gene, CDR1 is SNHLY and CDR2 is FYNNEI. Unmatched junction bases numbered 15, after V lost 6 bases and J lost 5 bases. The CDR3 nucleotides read TGTGCCAGCAGAATATTTGCCCGGACTAGCGGAGAGACCGGGGAGCTGTTTTTT. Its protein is CASRIFARTSGETGELFF.

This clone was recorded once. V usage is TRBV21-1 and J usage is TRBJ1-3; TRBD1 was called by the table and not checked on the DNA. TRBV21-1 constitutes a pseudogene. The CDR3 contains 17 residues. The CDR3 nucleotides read TGTGCCAGCAGCAAAGGTTTGCAGGGATTGCCTGGAAACACCATATATTTT. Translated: CASSKGLQGLPGNTIYF.

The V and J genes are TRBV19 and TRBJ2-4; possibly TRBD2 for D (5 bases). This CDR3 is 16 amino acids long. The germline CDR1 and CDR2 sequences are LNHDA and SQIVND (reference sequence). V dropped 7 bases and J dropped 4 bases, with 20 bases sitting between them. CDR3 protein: CASTISFRGAKNIQYF. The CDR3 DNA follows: TGTGCCAGTACCATATCATTTCGGGGTGCGAAAAACATTCAGTACTTC.

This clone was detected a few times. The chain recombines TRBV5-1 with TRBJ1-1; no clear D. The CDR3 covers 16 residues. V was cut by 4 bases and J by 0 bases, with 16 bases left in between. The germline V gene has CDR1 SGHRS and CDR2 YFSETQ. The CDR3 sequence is CASSPAGQPMNTEAFF. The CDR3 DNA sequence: TGCGCCAGCAGCCCAGCGGGCCAGCCCATGAACACTGAAGCTTTCTTT. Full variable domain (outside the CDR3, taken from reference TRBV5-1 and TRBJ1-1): KAGVTQTPRYLIKTRGQQVTLSCSPISGHRSVSWYQQTPGQGLQFLFEYFSETQRNKGNFPGRFSGRQFSNSRSEMNVSTLELGDSALYLCASSPAGQPMNTEAFFGQGTRLTVV.

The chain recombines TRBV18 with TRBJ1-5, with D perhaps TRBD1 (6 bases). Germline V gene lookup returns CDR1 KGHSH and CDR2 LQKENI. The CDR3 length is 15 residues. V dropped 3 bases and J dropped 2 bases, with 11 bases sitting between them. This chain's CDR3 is CASSPQAGGNQPQHF. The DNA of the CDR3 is TGTGCCAGCTCACCTCAGGCAGGGGGCAATCAGCCCCAGCATTTT.

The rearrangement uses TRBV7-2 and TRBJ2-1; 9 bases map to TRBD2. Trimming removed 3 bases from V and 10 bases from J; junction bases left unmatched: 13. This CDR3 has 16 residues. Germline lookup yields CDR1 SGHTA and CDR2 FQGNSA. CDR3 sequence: CASSFRSGGRAGEQFF. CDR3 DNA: TGTGCCAGCAGCTTTCGGTCTGGCGGGAGGGCCGGAGAGCAGTTCTTC.

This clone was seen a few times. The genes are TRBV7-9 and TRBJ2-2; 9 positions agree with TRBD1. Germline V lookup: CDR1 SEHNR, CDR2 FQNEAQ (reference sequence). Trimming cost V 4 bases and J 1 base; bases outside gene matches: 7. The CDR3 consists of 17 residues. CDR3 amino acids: CASSYSGTGLNTGELFF. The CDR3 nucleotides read TGTGCCAGCAGCTACTCCGGGACAGGGCTGAACACCGGGGAGCTGTTTTTT.

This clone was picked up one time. The CDR3 DNA is TGTGCCAGCAGTCCCAGGGGGCTCACCGGGGAGCTGTTTTTT. Encoded protein: CASSPRGLTGELFF. This chain uses TRBV6-5 with TRBJ2-2, with TRBD1 matching 8 bases. This CDR3 spans 14 amino acids. In germline, CDR1 is MNHEY, CDR2 SVGAGI. The V gene end was trimmed by 5 bases and the J gene end by 4 bases; junction bases not matched to a gene: 3.

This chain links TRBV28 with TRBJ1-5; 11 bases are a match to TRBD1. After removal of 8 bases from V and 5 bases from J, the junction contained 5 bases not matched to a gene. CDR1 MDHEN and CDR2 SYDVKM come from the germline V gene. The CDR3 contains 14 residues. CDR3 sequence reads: CASASGQGDQPQHF. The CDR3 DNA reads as TGTGCCAGCGCGTCGGGACAGGGGGATCAGCCCCAGCATTTT.

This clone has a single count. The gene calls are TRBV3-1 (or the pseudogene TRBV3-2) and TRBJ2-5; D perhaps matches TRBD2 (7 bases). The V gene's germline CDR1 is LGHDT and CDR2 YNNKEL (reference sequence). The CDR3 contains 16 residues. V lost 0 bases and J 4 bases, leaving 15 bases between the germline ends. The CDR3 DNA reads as TGTGCCAGCAGCCAAGATCCGAACAGGGAGGGAGAGACCCAGTACTTC. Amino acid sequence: CASSQDPNREGETQYF.